This entry lists 3 T cell receptor beta chains sequenced from one sample in a study of response to subunit inactivated influenza vaccine. MiXCR, applied by TCRdb to the RT-PCR reads, yields one record per CDR3 protein. This table has 650,000 to 800,000 distinct CDR3 sequences, about 15% appearing once. This sample comprised PBMCs from blood, obtained approximately 15 days before vaccination. Receptors were obtained from a man aged 50-59 years who received an inactivated influenza vaccine.

The rearrangement uses TRBV11-2 and TRBJ2-2; the D call may be TRBD1 or TRBD2 (5 bases each). The CDR3 runs to 15 residues. V lost 4 bases and J 4 bases, leaving 13 bases between the germline ends. Germline V lookup: CDR1 SGHAT, CDR2 FQNNGV. CDR3 loop: CASSSRDRATGELFF. In DNA, the CDR3 is TGTGCCAGCAGCTCCCGGGACCGGGCCACCGGGGAGCTGTTTTTT.

This clonotype was detected only once. The chain joins TRBV6-2 or TRBV6-3 to TRBJ2-5; 11 positions agree with TRBD2. Germline values: CDR1 MNHEY, CDR2 SVGEGT. Trimming removed 4 bases from V and 0 bases from J; junction bases left unmatched: 13. CDR3 length: 19 residues. CDR3: CASSFFLGLAAPHQETQYF. The DNA for the CDR3 is TGTGCCAGCAGTTTTTTCCTGGGACTAGCGGCACCGCACCAAGAGACCCAGTACTTC.

This clonotype was observed a handful of times. In DNA, the CDR3 is TGTGCCAGCAGCTTAAGGGGGGGGAAACTTTGGAATGAGCAGTTCTTC. It is translated as CASSLRGGKLWNEQFF. The gene calls are TRBV7-2 and TRBJ2-1; tentative D call: TRBD2 (7 bases). CDR1 is SGHTA, CDR2 FQGNSA, per germline. Trimming left V 2 bases short and J 7 bases short, with 18 bases between. CDR3 length equals 16 residues.